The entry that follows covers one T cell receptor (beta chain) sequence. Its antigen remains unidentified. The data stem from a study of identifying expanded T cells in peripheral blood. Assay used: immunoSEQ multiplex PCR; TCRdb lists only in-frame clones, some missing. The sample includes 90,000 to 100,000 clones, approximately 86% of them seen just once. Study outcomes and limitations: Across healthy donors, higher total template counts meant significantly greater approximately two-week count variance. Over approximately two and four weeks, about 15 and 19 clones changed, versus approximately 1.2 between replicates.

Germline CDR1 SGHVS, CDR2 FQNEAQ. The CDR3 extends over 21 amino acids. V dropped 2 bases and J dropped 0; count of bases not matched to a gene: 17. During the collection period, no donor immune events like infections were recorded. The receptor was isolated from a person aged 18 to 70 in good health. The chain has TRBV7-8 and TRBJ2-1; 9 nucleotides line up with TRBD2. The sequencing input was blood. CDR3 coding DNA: TGTGCCAGCAGCTTAAGGTTTTCGGCTAGCGGGACCCTAAGCTCCTACAATGAGCAGTTCTTC. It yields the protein CASSLRFSASGTLSSYNEQFF.